The clone carrying this TCR beta chain was seen a few times. What it recognizes is unknown. Time point reported: persistent/refractory GD, antithyroid drugs over 5 years with positive TRAb. From RNA extracted from PBMCs, the TCR library was made. These data originate in a study of regulatory T cells in long-lasting Graves disease. Study-wide context: Persistent cases were those of Graves' disease that involved over 5 years of antithyroid drugs with positive TSH receptor antibodies. Points from the study as a whole: Preferential use of TRBV28, TRBJ1-2 and TRBJ2-5 was seen in persistent disease. Only peripheral blood was studied, not thyroid tissue. TCR diversity was lower in persistent than newly diagnosed Graves' disease.

This CDR3 has 13 amino acids. Deletions cut 6 bases from V and 5 bases from J, with 16 bases between. Germline V gene lookup returns CDR1 DFQATT and CDR2 SNEGSKA (reference sequence). Investigators prepared the TCR beta libraries by applying iRepertoire HTBI primers and Arm-PCR of CDR3 regions. TCRdb used MiXCR to reprocess the multiplex PCR reads, holding one entry per CDR3 protein. The table shows around 460,000 distinct CDR3 sequences, with 22% occurring only once. The J gene is TRBJ2-5, the V gene TRBV20-1; a possible D gene is TRBD1 (7 bases). Specimen: peripheral blood mononuclear cells (PBMCs), collected when the disease was refractory, from a patient treated with antithyroid drugs. The TCR sequence derives from a female donor with Graves disease. The CDR3 region is CSASGQAGETQYF. CDR3 sequence (DNA): TGCAGTGCCAGTGGACAGGCGGGGGAGACCCAGTACTTC.